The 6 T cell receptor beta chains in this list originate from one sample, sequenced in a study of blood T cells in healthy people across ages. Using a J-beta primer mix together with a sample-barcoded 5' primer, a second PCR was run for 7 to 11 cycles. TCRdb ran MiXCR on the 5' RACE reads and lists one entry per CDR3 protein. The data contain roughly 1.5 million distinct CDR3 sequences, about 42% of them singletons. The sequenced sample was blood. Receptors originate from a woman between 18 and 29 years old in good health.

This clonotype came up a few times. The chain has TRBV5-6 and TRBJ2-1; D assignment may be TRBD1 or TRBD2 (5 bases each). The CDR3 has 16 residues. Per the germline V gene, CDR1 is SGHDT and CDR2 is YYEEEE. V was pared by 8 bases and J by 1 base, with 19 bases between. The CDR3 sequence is CASSLPGTGSYNEQFF. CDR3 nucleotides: TGTGCCAGTAGCCTCCCTGGGACGGGGTCCTACAATGAGCAGTTCTTC.

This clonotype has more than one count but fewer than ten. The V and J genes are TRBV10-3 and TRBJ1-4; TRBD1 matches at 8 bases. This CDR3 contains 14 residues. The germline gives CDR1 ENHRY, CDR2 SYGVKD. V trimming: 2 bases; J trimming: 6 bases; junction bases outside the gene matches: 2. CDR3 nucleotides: TGTGCCATCAGTGAGGCGACAGGGGATGAAAAACTGTTTTTT. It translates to CAISEATGDEKLFF.

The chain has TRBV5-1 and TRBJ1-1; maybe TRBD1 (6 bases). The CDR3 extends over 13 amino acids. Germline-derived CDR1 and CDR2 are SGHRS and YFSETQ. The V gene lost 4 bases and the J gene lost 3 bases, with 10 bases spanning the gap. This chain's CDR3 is CASSTGFDTEAFF. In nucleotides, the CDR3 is TGCGCCAGCAGCACAGGGTTTGACACTGAAGCTTTCTTT. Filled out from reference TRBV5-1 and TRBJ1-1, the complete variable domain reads KAGVTQTPRYLIKTRGQQVTLSCSPISGHRSVSWYQQTPGQGLQFLFEYFSETQRNKGNFPGRFSGRQFSNSRSEMNVSTLELGDSALYLCASSTGFDTEAFFGQGTRLTVV.

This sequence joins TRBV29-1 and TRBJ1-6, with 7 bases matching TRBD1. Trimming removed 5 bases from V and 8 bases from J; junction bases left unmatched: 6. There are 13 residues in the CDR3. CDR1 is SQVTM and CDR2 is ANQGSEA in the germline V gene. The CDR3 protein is CSVKGAADSPLHF. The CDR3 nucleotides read TGCAGCGTTAAGGGGGCCGCGGATTCACCCCTCCACTTT.

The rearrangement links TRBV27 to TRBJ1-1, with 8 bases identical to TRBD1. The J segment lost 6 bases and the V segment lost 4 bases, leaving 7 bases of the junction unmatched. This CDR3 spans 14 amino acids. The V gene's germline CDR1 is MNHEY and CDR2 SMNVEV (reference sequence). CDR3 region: CASSSGQGRSEAFF. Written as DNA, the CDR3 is TGTGCCAGCAGTTCAGGACAGGGAAGGTCTGAAGCTTTCTTT.

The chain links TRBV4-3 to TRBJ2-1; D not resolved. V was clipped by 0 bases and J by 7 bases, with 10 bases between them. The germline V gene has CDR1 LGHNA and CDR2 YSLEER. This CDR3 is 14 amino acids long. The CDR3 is CASSQEGMANEQFF. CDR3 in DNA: TGCGCCAGCAGCCAAGAGGGAATGGCAAATGAGCAGTTCTTC.